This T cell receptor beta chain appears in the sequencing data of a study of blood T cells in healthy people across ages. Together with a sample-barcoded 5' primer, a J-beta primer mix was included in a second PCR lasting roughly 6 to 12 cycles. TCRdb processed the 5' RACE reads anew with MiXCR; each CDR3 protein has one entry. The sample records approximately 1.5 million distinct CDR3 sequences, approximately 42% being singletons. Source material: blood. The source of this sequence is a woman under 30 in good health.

CDR3 DNA: TGCAGCGCCATAACGGTGGTGGGAAATGAAAAACTGTTTTTT. Translation: CSAITVVGNEKLFF. The rearrangement joins TRBV29-1 to TRBJ1-4, with D hard to call. This CDR3 comprises 14 residues. V shed 7 bases and J shed 5 bases, with 17 bases lying between them. Germline lookup yields CDR1 SQVTM and CDR2 ANQGSEA.